Listed here is a single T cell receptor beta chain. Some clones are missing from TCRdb's copy, which holds only in-frame ones; the method was immunoSEQ multiplex PCR. The sample shows some 330,000 clones, over 80% of them seen only once. The data originate from a study of blood T cell repertoires in COVID-19. The study drew participants aged roughly 18 to 89 years from some 25 US areas. The CDR3 is made up of 13 amino acids. In germline, CDR1 is SNHLY, CDR2 FYNNEI. Deletions cut 4 bases from V and 9 bases from J, with 13 bases between. The receptor comes from a woman aged 45-65 years who had recovered from COVID-19. Sample: PBMCs or T cells enriched from blood (not recorded which). The chain recombines TRBV2 with TRBJ1-5, with D uncertain. The CDR3 reads CASSVGQSWPQHF. For the CDR3, the DNA is TGTGCCAGCAGTGTTGGGCAGTCGTGGCCCCAGCATTTT.